Reported below is one T cell receptor beta chain. These data are taken from a study of OX40 agonist ivuxolimab in advanced cancers. About the research overall: Patients were given ivuxolimab, an antibody that agonizes OX40 (CD134). Every patient in dose escalation had hepatocellular carcinoma, melanoma, renal cell or head and neck cancer.

The CDR3 is made up of 15 amino acids. After removal of 0 bases from V and 5 bases from J, the junction contained 6 bases not matched to a gene. Looked up from germline, CDR1 is SGHNT and CDR2 is YYREEE (reference sequence). Sequencing used immunoSEQ multiplex PCR; TCRdb keeps in-frame clones, though not all of them. This sample has some 90,000 clones, with around 87% found just once. The cohort excluded patients with autoimmune disease history or systemic immunosuppression. The V and J genes are TRBV5-4 and TRBJ2-5, with 8 bases lining up with TRBD1. The source is an adult with an advanced solid tumor such as melanoma, head and neck, liver or kidney cancer. This specimen consisted of CD4+ or CD8+ T cells sorted from blood, obtained in a trial of the OX40 agonist ivuxolimab. The CDR3 DNA reads as TGTGCCAGCAGCTTGGGGCAGGGGGCGCAGGAGACCCAGTACTTC. This translates into CASSLGQGAQETQYF.